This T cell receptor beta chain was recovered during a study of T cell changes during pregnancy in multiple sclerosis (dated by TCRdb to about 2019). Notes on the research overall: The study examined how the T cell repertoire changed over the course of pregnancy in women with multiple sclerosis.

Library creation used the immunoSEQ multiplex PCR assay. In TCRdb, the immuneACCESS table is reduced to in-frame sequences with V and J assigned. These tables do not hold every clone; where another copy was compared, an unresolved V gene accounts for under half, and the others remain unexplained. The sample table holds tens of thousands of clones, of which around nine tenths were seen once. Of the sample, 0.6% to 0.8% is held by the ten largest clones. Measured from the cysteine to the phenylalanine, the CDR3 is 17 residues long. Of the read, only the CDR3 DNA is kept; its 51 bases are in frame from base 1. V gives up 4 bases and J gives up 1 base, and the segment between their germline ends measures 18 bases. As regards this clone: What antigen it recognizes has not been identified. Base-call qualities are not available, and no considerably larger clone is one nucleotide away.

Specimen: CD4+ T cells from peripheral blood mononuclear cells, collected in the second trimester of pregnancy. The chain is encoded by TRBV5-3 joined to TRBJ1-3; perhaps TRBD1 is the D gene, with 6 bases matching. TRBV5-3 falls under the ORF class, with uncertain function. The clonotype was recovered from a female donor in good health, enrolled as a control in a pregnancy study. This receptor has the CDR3 CARSNRYRAPSGNTIYF. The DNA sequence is TGTGCCAGAAGCAACCGATACAGGGCTCCGTCTGGAAACACCATATATTTT.